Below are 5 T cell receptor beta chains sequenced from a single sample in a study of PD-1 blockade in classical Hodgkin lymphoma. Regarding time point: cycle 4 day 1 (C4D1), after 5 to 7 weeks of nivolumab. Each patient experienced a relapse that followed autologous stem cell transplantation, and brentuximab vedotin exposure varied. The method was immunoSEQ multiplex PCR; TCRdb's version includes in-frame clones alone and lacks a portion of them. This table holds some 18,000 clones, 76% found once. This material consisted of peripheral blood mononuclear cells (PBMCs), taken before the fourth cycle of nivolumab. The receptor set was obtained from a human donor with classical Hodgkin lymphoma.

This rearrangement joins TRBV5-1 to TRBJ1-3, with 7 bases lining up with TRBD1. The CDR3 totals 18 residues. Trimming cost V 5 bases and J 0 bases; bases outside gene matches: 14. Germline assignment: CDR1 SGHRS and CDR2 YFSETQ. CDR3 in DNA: TGCGCCAGCAGTCAACAGGGGAGCAGTCTGGGCTCTGGAAACACCATATATTTT. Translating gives CASSQQGSSLGSGNTIYF.

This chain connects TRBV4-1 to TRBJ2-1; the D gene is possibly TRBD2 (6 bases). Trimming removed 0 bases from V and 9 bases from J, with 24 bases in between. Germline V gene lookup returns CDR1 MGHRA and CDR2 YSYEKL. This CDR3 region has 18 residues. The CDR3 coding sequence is TGCGCCAGCAGCCAAGATCGCTTGGAGGGGTGGTCTGGGCCTGAGCAGTTCTTC. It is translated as CASSQDRLEGWSGPEQFF.

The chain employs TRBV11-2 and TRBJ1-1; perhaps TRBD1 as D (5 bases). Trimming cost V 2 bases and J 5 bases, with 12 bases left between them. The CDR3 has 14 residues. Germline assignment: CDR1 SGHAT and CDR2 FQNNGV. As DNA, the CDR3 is TGTGCCAGCAGCTTACCGGGACTCGGAACTGAAGCTTTCTTT. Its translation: CASSLPGLGTEAFF.

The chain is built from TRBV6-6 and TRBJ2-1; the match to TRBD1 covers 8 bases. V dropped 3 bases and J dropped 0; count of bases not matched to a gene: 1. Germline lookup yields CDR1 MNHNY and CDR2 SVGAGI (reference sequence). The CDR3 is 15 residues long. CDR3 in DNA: TGTGCCAGCAGTTATACAGGGGGCTCCTACAATGAGCAGTTCTTC. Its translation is CASSYTGGSYNEQFF.

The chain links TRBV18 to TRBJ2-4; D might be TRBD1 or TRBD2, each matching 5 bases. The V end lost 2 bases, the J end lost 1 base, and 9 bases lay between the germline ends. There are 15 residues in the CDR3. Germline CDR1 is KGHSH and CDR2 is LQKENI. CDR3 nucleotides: TGTGCCAGCTCACCATGGTGGGGGGCCAAAAACATTCAGTACTTC. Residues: CASSPWWGAKNIQYF.